This paragraph reports one T cell receptor beta chain. Which antigen it targets is not known. Qualities for individual bases were not recorded, and no much larger clone is one base off. TCRbeta CDR3 regions were amplified from genomic DNA by means of the immunoSEQ Assay, a bias-controlled multiplex PCR. Under the source paper's analysis protocol: Within the assay, amplification of reference gene primers was used to estimate how many nucleated cells each sample contained. To quantify the absolute abundance of each unique TCRbeta CDR3 rearrangement, sequence reads were collapsed and filtered. For each sample, productive Simpson clonality was calculated as the square root of Simpson's diversity index across productive rearrangements. TCRdb retrieved this table from immuneACCESS and kept in-frame rearrangements only. Not all clones are present; in checked studies, unresolved V genes account for under half, and no reason is known for the remainder. D and trimming were read from the DNA, whereas the V and J calls and clone size are those reported in that table. Counted in this sample were approximately 300,000 clones; 80% to 90% of them appeared once. Clones ranked in the top ten supply roughly 4.3% of the sample.

Participants in the prospective study were enrolled through a virtual design, were aged 18 to 89 years, and lived in fewer than 30 United States geographic areas. Cohort assignment in the prospective study relied on participant-reported clinical history from a screening survey and a study questionnaire. ImmuneRACE Cohort 3 recovered participants were defined by two consecutive negative NP/OP PCR tests, healthcare professional clearance, or symptom resolution. In the prospective study, whole blood, serum and a nasopharyngeal or oropharyngeal swab were collected from each participant by mobile phlebotomists. Additional blood draws and questionnaires over an approximately two-month period could optionally be provided by prospective study participants. Blood samples from the prospective study were shipped frozen or at room temperature prior to DNA extraction. These data are taken from a study of blood T cell repertoires in COVID-19 (dated by TCRdb to 2020 to 2022). The study in broad terms: Collaborator samples came from the United States, Italy and Spain and covered acute and convalescent phases of COVID-19. The prospective study material was composed of cDNA or gDNA derived from T cells, B-cell-depleted T cells, or PBMCs. The dataset comprised deeply sampled blood TCRbeta repertoires from subjects exposed to, actively infected with, or recovered from COVID-19. The repertoires were released in a freely available public database meant as a resource for research on the immune response to SARS-CoV-2. The samples were drawn from the first 160 participants of the ongoing ImmuneRACE study and from 1,254 subjects provided by 6 global collaborators. Sample metadata almost always included a de-identified subject ID, COVID-19 status, age in years and sex. HLA class I and class II types, where available, came from metadata supplied by the sample provider rather than from assay-based typing. General study outcomes and caveats: How much clinical and demographic metadata was included differed by source and by participant, and the metadata was provided uncurated.

V is clipped by 3 bases and J by 0 bases, and the sequence between their germline boundaries is 6 bases long. CDR1 and CDR2, looked up from the germline V gene, are SNHLY and FYNNEI. The CDR3 sequence holds 14 residues, the cysteine and phenylalanine included. Only the CDR3 DNA stays, 42 bases, in frame from base 1. The receptor chain draws on TRBV2 and TRBJ2-1; TRBD2 is a possible D gene, resting on 5 matching bases. Sequenced input: PBMCs or T cells enriched from blood (not recorded which). The origin of this receptor is a woman in her 30s who had recovered from COVID-19. For the CDR3, the sequence is CASSERASYNEQFF. Read as DNA, the sequence is TGTGCCAGCAGTGAGCGGGCCTCCTACAATGAGCAGTTCTTC.